This T cell receptor (beta chain) was identified in a study of T cell responses to AZD1222 COVID-19 vaccine. Assay: immunoSEQ multiplex PCR; the TCRdb copy retains only in-frame clones and omits some. The sample contains some 140,000 clones, about 88% of which appear only once. Trimming left V 6 bases short and J 2 bases short, with 13 bases between. Germline V gene data show CDR1 as MDHEN and CDR2 as SYDVKM. This CDR3 has 14 residues. The specimen was peripheral blood, collected on day 0 of AZD1222 vaccination. This rearrangement joins TRBV28 to TRBJ1-1, with D hard to call. The TCR comes from an adult in good health. CDR3 bases: TGTGCCAGCAGGGACGCCGGAACAAACACTGAAGCTTTCTTT. This sequence encodes CASRDAGTNTEAFF.